A selection of T cell receptor beta chains follows, all from one sample in a study of CD8+CD57+ T cells in acquired aplastic anemia. TCRdb itself ran the reads through MiXCR, one entry per CDR3 protein. The sample includes 130,000 or so distinct CDR3 sequences, approximately 36% seen only once; the top ten take 2.6%. Sequencing was performed on sorted CD4+, CD8+, or CD8+CD57+ T cells (not recorded which) from PBMCs. The receptors stem from a human donor with aplastic anemia. CDR3s include the opening cysteine and the closing phenylalanine or tryptophan. Fields, in order: D gene, clone size, CDR3 length, J gene, V gene, CDR3 DNA, CDR3 protein. D genes are given only for firm matches. Size is stated for part of the rows, as once, few or many counts, or as a class when the clone is expanded.

d_call: -; clone_size: -; cdr3_length: 12; j_call: TRBJ1-1; v_call: TRBV18; cdr3_nt: TGTGCCAGCTCACCACCGACGGGTGACGCTTTCTTT; cdr3_aa: CASSPPTGDAFF
d_call: TRBD1; clone_size: -; cdr3_length: 15; j_call: TRBJ1-4; v_call: TRBV2; cdr3_nt: TGTGCCAGCTCCTTTAAAGGGACAGGGGGCGGAAAACTGTTTTTT; cdr3_aa: CASSFKGTGGGKLFF
d_call: TRBD1; clone_size: many; cdr3_length: 17; j_call: TRBJ1-6; v_call: TRBV20-1; cdr3_nt: TGCAGTGCCCAGAGAGGACAGGCGAGCTCCTATAATTCACCCCTCCACTTT; cdr3_aa: CSAQRGQASSYNSPLHF
d_call: -; clone_size: many; cdr3_length: 11; j_call: TRBJ2-2; v_call: TRBV28; cdr3_nt: TGTGCCTTTCTGAACACCGGGGAGCTGTTTTTT; cdr3_aa: CAFLNTGELFF
d_call: -; clone_size: -; cdr3_length: 14; j_call: TRBJ1-4; v_call: TRBV29-1; cdr3_nt: TGCAGCGTCTTCGGGGGCCCAACTAATGAAAAACTGTTTTTT; cdr3_aa: CSVFGGPTNEKLFF
d_call: TRBD2; clone_size: many; cdr3_length: 14; j_call: TRBJ2-7; v_call: TRBV6-1; cdr3_nt: TGTGCCAGCAGGCTAGCGGGGGATTCCTACGAGCAGTACTTC; cdr3_aa: CASRLAGDSYEQYF
d_call: TRBD1; clone_size: -; cdr3_length: 13; j_call: TRBJ2-4; v_call: TRBV2; cdr3_nt: TGTGCCAGCAGTAACAGGGGCAATAGCAATCAGTACTTC; cdr3_aa: CASSNRGNSNQYF
d_call: -; clone_size: -; cdr3_length: 14; j_call: TRBJ1-2; v_call: TRBV7-2; cdr3_nt: TGTGCCAGCAGCTTCGATGGGGAGGCCTATGGCTACACCTTC; cdr3_aa: CASSFDGEAYGYTF
d_call: -; clone_size: many; cdr3_length: 12; j_call: TRBJ2-1; v_call: TRBV20-1; cdr3_nt: TGCAGTGCTAGTAGGGCCCTCAATGAGCAGTTCTTC; cdr3_aa: CSASRALNEQFF
d_call: -; clone_size: once; cdr3_length: 15; j_call: TRBJ2-7; v_call: TRBV7-4; cdr3_nt: TGTGCCAGCAGCTTAGCGCGGGACAGCCCCTACGAGCAGTACTTC; cdr3_aa: CASSLARDSPYEQYF
d_call: TRBD1; clone_size: -; cdr3_length: 14; j_call: TRBJ2-7; v_call: TRBV7-2; cdr3_nt: TGTGCCAGCAGCACGAGACAGGGTGGCTACGAGCAGTACTTC; cdr3_aa: CASSTRQGGYEQYF
d_call: TRBD1; clone_size: many; cdr3_length: 14; j_call: TRBJ2-3; v_call: TRBV7-9; cdr3_nt: TGTGCCAGCAGCCCGGACAGGGTAGGGGATACGCAGTATTTT; cdr3_aa: CASSPDRVGDTQYF
d_call: -; clone_size: many; cdr3_length: 11; j_call: TRBJ2-3; v_call: TRBV20-1; cdr3_nt: TGCAGTGCTAAGGTGCCAGATACGCAGTATTTT; cdr3_aa: CSAKVPDTQYF
d_call: -; clone_size: -; cdr3_length: 14; j_call: TRBJ2-7; v_call: TRBV7-9; cdr3_nt: TGTGCCAGCAGCTTAGACCAGCGGACTTACGAGCAGTACTTC; cdr3_aa: CASSLDQRTYEQYF
d_call: TRBD2; clone_size: -; cdr3_length: 16; j_call: TRBJ2-3; v_call: TRBV9; cdr3_nt: TGTGCCAGCAGCGTGGCTAGCGGGGGGACCACAGATACGCAGTATTTT; cdr3_aa: CASSVASGGTTDTQYF
d_call: TRBD2; clone_size: once; cdr3_length: 12; j_call: TRBJ2-7; v_call: TRBV7-8; cdr3_nt: TGTGCCGGGGGGGAGAGCGTCTACGAGCAGTACTTC; cdr3_aa: CAGGESVYEQYF
d_call: -; clone_size: -; cdr3_length: 11; j_call: TRBJ2-7; v_call: TRBV29-1; cdr3_nt: TGCAGCGTTAAGGTCTTCTACGAGCAGTACTTC; cdr3_aa: CSVKVFYEQYF
d_call: TRBD2; clone_size: -; cdr3_length: 14; j_call: TRBJ2-2; v_call: TRBV20-1; cdr3_nt: TGCAGTGCTAGACGGGTAGCGGGAGACGGGGAGCTGTTTTTT; cdr3_aa: CSARRVAGDGELFF
d_call: -; clone_size: -; cdr3_length: 13; j_call: TRBJ1-1; v_call: TRBV12-3/TRBV12-4; cdr3_nt: TGTGCCAGCAGTTTAAAGGCGAACACTGAAACTCTCTTT; cdr3_aa: CASSLKANTETLF
d_call: -; clone_size: large; cdr3_length: 15; j_call: TRBJ1-1; v_call: TRBV19; cdr3_nt: TGTGCCAGTAGTATTCCGGGACGGATGAACACTGAAGCTTTCTTT; cdr3_aa: CASSIPGRMNTEAFF
d_call: -; clone_size: -; cdr3_length: 12; j_call: TRBJ2-7; v_call: TRBV19; cdr3_nt: TGTGCCAGTAGTACGGGGACCTACGAGCAGTACTTC; cdr3_aa: CASSTGTYEQYF
d_call: TRBD2; clone_size: many; cdr3_length: 17; j_call: TRBJ2-5; v_call: TRBV28; cdr3_nt: TGTGCCAGCAGTGTACCATCCGCGGGACTAGCGGGGGAGACCCAGTACTTC; cdr3_aa: CASSVPSAGLAGETQYF
d_call: -; clone_size: many; cdr3_length: 14; j_call: TRBJ1-4; v_call: TRBV5-1; cdr3_nt: TGCGCCAGCAGCTTCAGGGGTGGGGATGAAAAACTGTTTTTT; cdr3_aa: CASSFRGGDEKLFF
d_call: -; clone_size: many; cdr3_length: 14; j_call: TRBJ1-5; v_call: TRBV20-1; cdr3_nt: TGCAGTGCTAGACGCAGGGAGATCAATCAGCCCCAGCATTTT; cdr3_aa: CSARRREINQPQHF
d_call: TRBD1; clone_size: many; cdr3_length: 17; j_call: TRBJ2-5; v_call: TRBV12-3/TRBV12-4; cdr3_nt: TGTGCCAGCAGTTTCTCCGGGACAGGGGGCTGGGGTGAGACCCAGTACTTC; cdr3_aa: CASSFSGTGGWGETQYF
d_call: TRBD1; clone_size: many; cdr3_length: 13; j_call: TRBJ1-5; v_call: TRBV29-1; cdr3_nt: TGCAGCGTCGGACAGGGCAGCAATCAGCCCCAGCATTTT; cdr3_aa: CSVGQGSNQPQHF
d_call: TRBD1; clone_size: -; cdr3_length: 13; j_call: TRBJ1-2; v_call: TRBV19; cdr3_nt: TGTGCCAGTAGTGTAACAGGGGACTATGGCTACACCTTC; cdr3_aa: CASSVTGDYGYTF
d_call: -; clone_size: -; cdr3_length: 11; j_call: TRBJ1-1; v_call: TRBV10-3; cdr3_nt: TGTGCCATCAGTGAAGGCCCTGGGGCTTTCTTT; cdr3_aa: CAISEGPGAFF